These 28 T cell receptor delta chains originate from one sample sequenced in a study of fetal and pediatric gammadelta thymocytes. TCRdb reran clone calling via CATT on the reads. The profile shows approximately 1,900 delta-chain clones, around a quarter of them singletons. Sequencing was carried out using non-Vgamma9Vdelta2 gamma-delta T cells from the thymus. Subset of the sample: CD3+gammadeltaTCR+ thymocytes not co-expressing Vgamma9 and Vdelta2. The source of these receptors is a child who underwent cardiac surgery and was recorded as healthy.

In its sample, this clone ranks as medium-sized (0.01 to 0.1%). The V and J genes are TRDV1 and TRDJ1; 9 nucleotides match TRDD3. This CDR3 has 22 residues. CDR1 and CDR2 from the germline V gene are TSWWSYY and QGS. V was pared by 5 bases and J by 0 bases, with 25 bases of the junction left unmatched. CDR3 amino acids: CALGSWELLLGGYPYYTDKLIF. The CDR3 nucleotides are TGTGCTCTTGGGAGTTGGGAGCTCCTTCTGGGGGGATACCCCTACTACACCGATAAACTCATCTTT.

Within the sample, this clone is medium-sized (0.01 to 0.1%). V and J are TRDV3 and TRDJ1, with 11 bases identical to TRDD3. Germline trimming cut 1 base from V and 4 bases from J; bases unmatched to any gene: 41. The CDR3 sequence is 26 residues long. Germline lookup yields CDR1 TVYSNPD and CDR2 GDNSRS (reference sequence). CDR3 sequence: CAFMRADNSCGLPTRWGIRLGDKLIF. Written as DNA, the CDR3 is TGTGCCTTTATGCGTGCGGACAATAGCTGTGGCCTTCCTACACGATGGGGGATACGACTTGGCGATAAACTCATCTTT.

Within the sample, this clone is large. V gene TRDV2 combines with J gene TRDJ1; 12 bases map to TRDD3. CDR3 length: 17 residues. Germline V lookup: CDR1 GEAIGNYY, CDR2 EKD. The V gene end was trimmed by 3 bases and the J gene end by 0 bases; junction bases not matched to a gene: 7. This CDR3 is CACDPRTGGYYTDKLIF. The CDR3 region has the DNA TGTGCCTGTGACCCACGTACTGGGGGATACTACACCGATAAACTCATCTTT.

Relative to its sample, this clone is medium-sized. The V gene is TRDV1, the J gene TRDJ1; D not resolved. CDR1 is TSWWSYY and CDR2 is QGS in the germline V gene. The CDR3 has 11 amino acids. V was trimmed by 3 bases and J by 9 bases, leaving 8 bases between them. CDR3 DNA sequence: TGTGCTCTTGGGGACGGATGGGAACTCATCTTT. It codes for CALGDGWELIF.

This clone is medium-sized (0.01 to 0.1%). This rearrangement joins TRDV1 to TRDJ1; D ambiguous. The germline V gene encodes CDR1 TSWWSYY and CDR2 QGS. V was clipped by 3 bases and J by 0 bases, with 26 bases between them. The CDR3 spans 20 residues. CDR3 DNA sequence: TGTGCTCTTGGGGATCCACCCTGCATCACGACCTCCTTGTACACCGATAAACTCATCTTT. The encoded protein is CALGDPPCITTSLYTDKLIF.

This clone was seen more than once but under ten times. A clone one base away is much larger, so this may be a read error. The rearrangement links TRDV1 to TRDJ1, with D unresolved. Germline V CDR1 and CDR2: TSWWSYY, QGS. The CDR3 contains 16 residues. The V gene lost 0 bases and the J gene lost 6 bases, with 17 bases spanning the gap. CDR3: CALGELPLTGTNKLIF. As DNA, the CDR3 is TGTGCTCTTGGGGAACTCCCCCTAACGGGAACCAATAAACTCATCTTT.

A note on this clone: A single base is all that separates this from a far larger clone, so a read error is likely. The chain recombines TRDV1 with TRDJ1; 8 bases are shared with TRDD3. CDR1 TSWWSYY and CDR2 QGS come from the germline V gene. This CDR3 comprises 25 residues. In nucleotides, the CDR3 is TGTGCTCTTGGGGAACCGTTCCGCGCCCTCCTTCTGAACGAGGGGGATAGTACGGGAACCGATAAACGCATCTTT. Protein sequence: CALGEPFRALLLNEGDSTGTDKRIF.

To note about this clone: A much larger clone differs by one base, so this may be a read error. The gene calls are TRDV2 and TRDJ1; D may be TRDD3 (6 bases). Germline CDR1 reads GEAIGNYY; CDR2 reads EKD. This CDR3 comprises 20 residues. Trimming shortened V by 0 bases and J by 6 bases, and 31 bases separated the two germline ends. The DNA for the CDR3 is TGTGCCTGTGACACCGAGCATGTTGGTCTGGGGATTTCCTGTAATAATAAACTCATCTTT. Encoded protein: CACDTEHVGLGISCNNKLIF.

Of note for this clone: This may come from a read error, since a much larger clone is one base off. V is TRDV1 and J is TRDJ3; TRDD2 matches 7 bases. Germline V gives CDR1 TSWWSYY, CDR2 QGS. V was clipped by 6 bases and J by 0 bases; unmatched bases: 17. CDR3 length: 21 residues. CDR3 region: CALGFPTGYTEGSWDTRQMFF. The DNA of the CDR3 is TGTGCTCTTGGCTTTCCTACGGGGTATACTGAGGGCTCCTGGGACACCCGACAGATGTTTTTC.

A word on this clone: With only one base between it and a far larger clone, this is likely a read error. The gene calls are TRDV1 and TRDJ1; 10 bases align to TRDD3. V shed 4 bases, J shed 0 bases, and the junction held 26 bases outside the gene matches. CDR1 is TSWWSYY, CDR2 QGS, per germline. The CDR3 sequence is 23 residues long. In DNA, the CDR3 is TGTGCTCTTGGGGCAGACGGATCCATGCAACCTGGCAGTACTGGGGGATACACCGATAAACTCATCTTT. It codes for CALGADGSMQPGSTGGYTDKLIF.

This clone was seen a few times. The chain uses TRDV1 and TRDJ1; D is possibly TRDD2 or TRDD3 (6 bases each). The CDR3 is 20 residues long. Germline CDR1 is TSWWSYY and CDR2 is QGS. Between the trimmed V and J ends, which lost 0 bases and 3 bases, there was a span of 26 bases. CDR3 protein: CALGELPTCGDRSGADKLIF. As DNA, the CDR3 is TGTGCTCTTGGGGAACTTCCTACGTGTGGGGATCGTTCTGGGGCCGATAAACTCATCTTT.

Sample share makes this clone medium-sized. The V and J genes are TRDV1 and TRDJ1, with 7 positions matching TRDD3. This CDR3 contains 20 residues. The V segment lost 6 bases and the J segment 0 bases; nucleotides outside the gene matches: 22. Germline CDR1 TSWWSYY, CDR2 QGS. CDR3 DNA sequence: TGTGCTCTTGGTTGGGGGACACGGGCCATGTGTGGTTTACACACCGATAAACTCATCTTT. This encodes CALGWGTRAMCGLHTDKLIF.

As concerns this clone: A much larger clone is a single base away; this may be a read error. Other DNA sequences in the sample encode the same CDR3. This sequence joins TRAV36/DV7 and TRDJ1, with unresolved D. The V gene's germline CDR1 is VTNFRS and CDR2 LTSSGIE (reference sequence). There are 16 residues in the CDR3. CDR3 DNA: TGTGCCGTGTCCCCCCCCGCTGGTAAGGGTTTCGATAAACTCATCTTT. Translating gives CAVSPPAGKGFDKLIF.

This clone ranks as medium-sized. This chain joins TRDV1 and TRDJ1; D may correspond to TRDD2 or TRDD3 (9 bases each). The CDR3 covers 22 residues. Trimming removed 4 bases at V and 1 base at J, with 34 bases between. The germline gives CDR1 TSWWSYY, CDR2 QGS. CDR3 region: CALGGDLPTEWGIVRSTDKLIF. CDR3 bases: TGTGCTCTTGGGGGGGACCTTCCTACTGAGTGGGGGATAGTTAGGTCCACCGATAAACTCATCTTT.

Within the sample, this clone is medium-sized. In the same sample, other DNA sequences code for this CDR3. This chain joins TRAV23/DV6 and TRDJ1; 8 bases agree with TRDD3. The CDR3 is 21 amino acids. Germline CDR1 reads NTAFDY; CDR2 reads IRPDVSE (reference sequence). The CDR3 is CAVPPPPITGGPGWGDDKLIF. CDR3 coding DNA: TGTGCTGTGCCTCCTCCACCTATTACTGGGGGCCCCGGTTGGGGGGACGATAAACTCATCTTT.

This clone qualifies as large. The V call is TRDV1, the J call TRDJ1, with D maybe TRDD2 (5 bases). Per the germline V gene, CDR1 is TSWWSYY and CDR2 is QGS. Trimming removed 4 bases at V and 0 bases at J, with 30 bases between. This CDR3 comprises 21 residues. The CDR3 DNA is TGTGCTCTTGGGGTCAATGCGAAGACTTCCCGTCTAGGGGTTAACACCGATAAACTCATCTTT. Protein: CALGVNAKTSRLGVNTDKLIF.

By share, this clone counts as medium-sized. This chain links TRDV1 with TRDJ1; the D is unclear. V was trimmed by 3 bases and J by 7 bases, leaving 12 bases between them. Germline values: CDR1 TSWWSYY, CDR2 QGS. This CDR3 contains 13 residues. The CDR3 nucleotides read TGTGCTCTTGGGGACTCTACGTCGGGTAAACTCATCTTT. Its translation: CALGDSTSGKLIF.

By share, this clone counts as medium-sized. The chain links TRDV2 to TRDJ1, with TRDD3 identical over 10 bases. Trimming took 7 bases from V and 3 from J; bases not matched to a gene: 10. The CDR3 spans 15 residues. Germline V gene sequence: CDR1 GEAIGNYY, CDR2 EKD. The CDR3 region has the DNA TGTGCCTGGACGACTGGGGGATTTAACGCCGATAAACTCATCTTT. This gives the protein CAWTTGGFNADKLIF.

As regards this clone: One base separates it from a far larger clone, so it is likely a read error. The chain uses TRDV3 and TRDJ1; 7 nucleotides line up with TRDD3. Germline V lookup: CDR1 TVYSNPD, CDR2 GDNSRS (reference sequence). The CDR3 is 22 amino acids. The CDR3 reads CAFLGLSLRPKRTGDATDKPIF. The CDR3 nucleotides read TGTGCCTTTCTCGGGTTGTCGTTACGACCTAAACGTACTGGGGATGCGACCGATAAACCCATCTTT.

This clone is labeled medium-sized. J is TRDJ2 and V is TRDV3; 10 bases match TRDD3. CDR1 is TVYSNPD, CDR2 GDNSRS, per germline (reference sequence). This CDR3 region has 18 residues. Trimming took 0 bases from V and 0 from J; bases not matched to a gene: 10. The CDR3 spells CAFRLGDSPGALTAQLFF. DNA for the CDR3: TGTGCCTTTAGACTGGGGGATTCCCCGGGGGCTTTGACAGCACAACTCTTCTTT.

This clone ranks as large. V and J are TRDV1 and TRDJ1; TRDD3 matches at 7 bases. After removal of 0 bases from V and 3 bases from J, the junction contained 16 bases not matched to a gene. The germline gives CDR1 TSWWSYY, CDR2 QGS. The CDR3 sequence is 19 residues long. CDR3 DNA: TGTGCTCTTGGGGAACTACCGTCTACGAGAGATGGGGGACCCGATAAACTCATCTTT. Translation: CALGELPSTRDGGPDKLIF.

A remark on this clone: This could be a read error, since a much larger clone is one nucleotide away. The V and J genes are TRDV3 and TRDJ1, with D possibly being TRDD2 (9 bases). This CDR3 is built from 22 residues. V shed 2 bases and J shed 4 bases, with 41 bases lying between them. Germline CDR1 reads TVYSNPD; CDR2 reads GDNSRS (reference sequence). CDR3 region: CAFGPPPSYNYWGLTYIDKLIF. DNA of the CDR3: TGTGCCTTTGGACCCCCACCTTCCTACAACTACTGGGGGTTGACGTACATCGATAAACTCATCTTT.

This clone turned up a few times. A much larger clone differs by one base, so this may be a read error. The J gene was identified as TRDJ2, and no V gene was called. The CDR3 covers 14 residues. In DNA, the CDR3 is TGTGCAAAAGAGAAAATCCGGGGGACCCTTAAACTCTTCTTT. This translates into CAKEKIRGTLKLFF.

As for this clone: This likely came from a read error, as a far larger clone is one base away. This chain joins TRAV36/DV7 and TRDJ1, with 9 positions matching TRDD3. This CDR3 contains 20 residues. The V gene end was trimmed by 3 bases and the J gene end by 0 bases; junction bases not matched to a gene: 21. Germline assignment: CDR1 VTNFRS and CDR2 LTSSGIE (reference sequence). The DNA for the CDR3 is TGTGCTGTGGTAACTCCGATTGGGCTGGGGGATCCCTTTTACACCGATAAACTCATCTTT. Translating gives CAVVTPIGLGDPFYTDKLIF.

About this clone itself: A far larger clone is off by one base, so a read error is likely. The chain combines TRDV1 with TRDJ1; D might be TRDD2 or TRDD3, each matching 6 bases. Per germline, CDR1 TSWWSYY and CDR2 QGS. This CDR3 spans 24 amino acids. CDR3 coding DNA: TGTGCTCTTGTGGAAACCCCCTCTGTCTCCTACCAGTACTGGGCGGGCGGGTACACCGATAAACTCATCTTT. It is translated as CALVETPSVSYQYWAGGYTDKLIF.

This clone is judged medium-sized. V is TRDV3 and J is TRDJ1; TRDD3 aligns across 8 bases. CDR3 size: 18 residues. V lost 4 bases, J lost 1 base, and 20 bases stayed unmatched. Germline assignment: CDR1 TVYSNPD and CDR2 GDNSRS (reference sequence). The CDR3, as DNA: TGTGCCTCCCCCGAGCTTCCTGCCTGGGGGAAACCCACCGATAAACTCATCTTT. Translating gives CASPELPAWGKPTDKLIF.

There are a few counts of this clone. This could be a read error, since a much larger clone is one nucleotide away. The genes are TRAV38-2/DV8 and TRDJ1; 11 nucleotides line up with TRDD3. CDR3 length: 18 residues. CDR1 is TSESDYY, CDR2 QEAYKQQN, per germline. CDR3 in amino acids: CAPTSTRYWGITTDKLIF. DNA of the CDR3: TGTGCCCCTACCTCGACCAGGTACTGGGGGATAACCACCGATAAACTCATCTTT.

In its sample, this clone is medium-sized. V usage is TRAV38-2/DV8 and J usage is TRDJ1; 9 bases match TRDD3. CDR3 length equals 22 residues. Germline CDR1 TSESDYY, CDR2 QEAYKQQN. After removal of 0 bases from V and 0 bases from J, the junction contained 21 bases not matched to a gene. CDR3 nucleotide sequence: TGTGCTTATAGGAGCGCGGCTCTTTTACTCCCAAACTGGGGGACCGACACCGATAAACTCATCTTT. Encoded protein: CAYRSAALLLPNWGTDTDKLIF.